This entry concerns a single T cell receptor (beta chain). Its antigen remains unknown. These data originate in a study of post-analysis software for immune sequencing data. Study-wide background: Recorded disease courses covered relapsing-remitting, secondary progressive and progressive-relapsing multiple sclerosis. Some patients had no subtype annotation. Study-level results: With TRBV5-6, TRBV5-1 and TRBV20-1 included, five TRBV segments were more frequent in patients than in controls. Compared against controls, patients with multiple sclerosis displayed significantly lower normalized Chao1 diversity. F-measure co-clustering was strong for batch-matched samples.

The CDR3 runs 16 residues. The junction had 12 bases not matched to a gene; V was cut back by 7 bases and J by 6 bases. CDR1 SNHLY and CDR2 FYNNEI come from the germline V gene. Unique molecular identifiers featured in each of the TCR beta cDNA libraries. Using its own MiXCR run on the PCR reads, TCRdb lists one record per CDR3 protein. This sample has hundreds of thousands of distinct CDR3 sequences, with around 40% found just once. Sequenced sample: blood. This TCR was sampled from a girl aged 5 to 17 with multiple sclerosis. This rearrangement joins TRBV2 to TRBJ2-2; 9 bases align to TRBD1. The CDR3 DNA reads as TGTGCCAGCACGATGATCGCGGGACAGGGACCCGGGGAGCTGTTTTTT. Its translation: CASTMIAGQGPGELFF.